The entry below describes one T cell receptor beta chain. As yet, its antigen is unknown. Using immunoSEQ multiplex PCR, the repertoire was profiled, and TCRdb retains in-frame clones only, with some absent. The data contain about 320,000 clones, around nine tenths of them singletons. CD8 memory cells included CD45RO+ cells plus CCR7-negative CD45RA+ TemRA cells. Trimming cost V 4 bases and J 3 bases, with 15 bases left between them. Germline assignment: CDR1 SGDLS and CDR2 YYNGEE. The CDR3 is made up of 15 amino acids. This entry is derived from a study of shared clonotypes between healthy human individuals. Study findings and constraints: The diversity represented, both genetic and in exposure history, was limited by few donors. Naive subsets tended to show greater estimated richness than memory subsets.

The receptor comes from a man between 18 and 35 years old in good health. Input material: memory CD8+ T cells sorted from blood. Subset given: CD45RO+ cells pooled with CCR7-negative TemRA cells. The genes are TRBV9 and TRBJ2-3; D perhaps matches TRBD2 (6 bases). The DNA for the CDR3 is TGTGCCAGCAGCTTTGATGGGGGGACGACAGATACGCAGTATTTT. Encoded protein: CASSFDGGTTDTQYF.